This T cell receptor (beta chain) was retrieved from a study of beta chain features in type 1 diabetes. Expressed TCRB transcripts got sequenced, as all isolated RNA was reverse transcribed. Using immunoSEQ multiplex PCR, the repertoire was profiled, and TCRdb retains in-frame clones only, with some absent. Of 600,000 to 700,000 clones listed, roughly 13% are singletons. This CDR3 region has 15 residues. Germline assignment: CDR1 SNHLY and CDR2 FYNNEI. V shed 8 bases and J 6 bases; nucleotides not matched to a gene: 13. Study-wide results and limits: Across all four CD4+ subsets, people with type 1 diabetes showed modestly shorter TCRB CDR3s.

This clone has a handful of counts. Its antigen is currently unknown. This rearrangement joins TRBV2 to TRBJ1-5, with TRBD1 matching 7 bases. Material for sequencing was naive CD4+ T cells from blood. The receptor's source is a man aged 18-30 years with type 1 diabetes. The DNA for the CDR3 is TGTGCCAGCGGAAAGGGGGCCGCCCTCCCTCAGCCCCAGCATTTT. Translated, it gives CASGKGAALPQPQHF.